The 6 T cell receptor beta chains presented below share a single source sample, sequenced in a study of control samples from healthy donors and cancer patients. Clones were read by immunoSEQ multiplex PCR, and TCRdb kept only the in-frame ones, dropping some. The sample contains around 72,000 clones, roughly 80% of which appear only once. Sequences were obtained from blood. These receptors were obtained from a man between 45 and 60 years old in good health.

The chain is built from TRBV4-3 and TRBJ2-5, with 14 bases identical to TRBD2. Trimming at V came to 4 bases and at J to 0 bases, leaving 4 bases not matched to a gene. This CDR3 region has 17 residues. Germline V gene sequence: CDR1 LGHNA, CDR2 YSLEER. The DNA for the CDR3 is TGCGCCAGCAGCCCTCGGACTAGCGGGAGGTACCAAGAGACCCAGTACTTC. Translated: CASSPRTSGRYQETQYF.

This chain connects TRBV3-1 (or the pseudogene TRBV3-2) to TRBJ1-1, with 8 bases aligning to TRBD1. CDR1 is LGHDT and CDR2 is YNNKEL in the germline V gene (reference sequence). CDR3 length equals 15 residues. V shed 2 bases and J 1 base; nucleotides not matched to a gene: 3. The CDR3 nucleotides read TGTGCCAGCAGCCAAAGGACAGGGTGGAACACTGAAGCTTTCTTT. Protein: CASSQRTGWNTEAFF.

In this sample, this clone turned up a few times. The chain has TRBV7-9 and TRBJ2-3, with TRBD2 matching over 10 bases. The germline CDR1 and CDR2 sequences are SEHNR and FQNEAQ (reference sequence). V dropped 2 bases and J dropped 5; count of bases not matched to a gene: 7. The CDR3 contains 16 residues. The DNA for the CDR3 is TGTGCCAGCAGCTTATTGACTAGCGGGTTTCAAGATACGCAGTATTTT. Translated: CASSLLTSGFQDTQYF.

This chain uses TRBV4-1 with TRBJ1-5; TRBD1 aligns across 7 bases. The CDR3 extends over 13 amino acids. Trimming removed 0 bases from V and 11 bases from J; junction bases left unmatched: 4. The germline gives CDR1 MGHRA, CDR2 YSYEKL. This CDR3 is CASSQEYRGSQHF. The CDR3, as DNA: TGCGCCAGCAGCCAAGAGTACAGGGGCTCCCAGCATTTT.

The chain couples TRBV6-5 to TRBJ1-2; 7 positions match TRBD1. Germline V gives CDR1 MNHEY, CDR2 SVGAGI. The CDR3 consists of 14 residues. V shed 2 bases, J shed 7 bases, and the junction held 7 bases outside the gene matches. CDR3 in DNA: TGTGCCAGCAGTTACGGAGGGGGCGCGGGTGGCTACACCTTC. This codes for CASSYGGGAGGYTF.

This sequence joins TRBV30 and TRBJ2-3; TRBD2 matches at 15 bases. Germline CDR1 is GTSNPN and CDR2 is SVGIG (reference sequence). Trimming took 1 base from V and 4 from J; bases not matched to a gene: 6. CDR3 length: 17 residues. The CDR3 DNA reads TGTGCCTGGAGTGCAGGACTAGCGGGAGGGATCGCAGATACGCAGTATTTT. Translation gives CAWSAGLAGGIADTQYF.